This TCR beta chain derives from a study of blood T cells in healthy people across ages. Together with a sample-barcoded 5' primer, a J-beta primer mix was included in a second PCR lasting about 7 to 12 cycles. Each TCR beta cDNA got a 12-nucleotide random molecular identifier. Any given sample supplied a minimum of 2.5 million CDR3-containing paired-end reads. TCRdb reprocessed the 5' RACE reads with MiXCR, giving one entry per CDR3 protein. The table shows more than 1.4 million distinct CDR3 sequences, with 42% occurring only once. General observations from the study: Investigators viewed diversity estimates from one million T cells as underestimates, the study reported.

Trimming shortened V by 4 bases and J by 3 bases, and 15 bases separated the two germline ends. The CDR3 has 15 residues. The V gene's germline CDR1 is LNHDA and CDR2 SQIVND (reference sequence). Peripheral blood, about 9.4 milliliters per donor, was collected. Worth noting for this clonotype: Its antigen is currently unknown.

The rearrangement uses TRBV19 and TRBJ2-5; D gene ambiguous. The source material was blood. The clonotype comes from a young woman in good health. The DNA of the CDR3 is TGTGCCAGTAGTACCCGAAAGACACCTGAAGAGACCCAGTACTTC. This sequence encodes CASSTRKTPEETQYF.